Following are 25 T cell receptor beta chains from one sample sequenced in a study of shared clonotypes between healthy human individuals. The method was immunoSEQ multiplex PCR; TCRdb's version includes in-frame clones alone and lacks a portion of them. The table includes some 550,000 clones, around 97% detected once. The sample was naive CD4+ T cells sorted from blood. As to subset: CD45RA+ positively selected. The receptors come from a woman between 25 and 40 years old in good health.

The chain links TRBV5-4 to TRBJ2-7; possible D gene TRBD2, 5 bases. Germline CDR1 SGHNT, CDR2 YYREEE (reference sequence). V lost 2 bases and J 6 bases, leaving 9 bases between the germline ends. The CDR3 has 12 amino acids. CDR3 nucleotide sequence: TGTGCCAGCAGCTTCGGAGGATCCGAGCAGTACTTC. This gives the protein CASSFGGSEQYF.

This chain joins TRBV14 and TRBJ2-1, with 11 bases matching TRBD2. The germline V gene has CDR1 SGHDN and CDR2 FVKESK. J lost 4 bases, V lost 4 bases, and 9 bases had no gene match. The CDR3 runs 17 residues. CDR3 bases: TGTGCCAGCAGCCTTCTGATACTAGCGGGAGAGTACAATGAGCAGTTCTTC. It is translated as CASSLLILAGEYNEQFF.

The chain links TRBV4-1 to TRBJ2-2; D is uncertain. The length of the CDR3 is 16 residues. Germline V gene sequence: CDR1 MGHRA, CDR2 YSYEKL. The V and J ends lost 1 base and 5 bases respectively, with 14 bases between them. CDR3: CASSQVNLVATGELFF. DNA of the CDR3: TGCGCCAGCAGCCAAGTTAATCTTGTAGCTACCGGGGAGCTGTTTTTT.

The rearrangement links TRBV5-1 to TRBJ2-7, with D perhaps matching TRBD1 (5 bases). CDR3 length: 14 amino acids. V dropped 4 bases and J dropped 2 bases, with 13 bases sitting between them. CDR1 and CDR2 from the germline V gene are SGHRS and YFSETQ. This CDR3 is CASSPRAGPYEQYF. CDR3 coding DNA: TGCGCCAGCAGCCCTCGTGCAGGGCCCTACGAGCAGTACTTC. The variable domain in full, completed from reference TRBV5-1 and TRBJ2-7, reads KAGVTQTPRYLIKTRGQQVTLSCSPISGHRSVSWYQQTPGQGLQFLFEYFSETQRNKGNFPGRFSGRQFSNSRSEMNVSTLELGDSALYLCASSPRAGPYEQYFGPGTRLTVT.

The J gene is TRBJ1-2, the V gene TRBV6-5; 8 nucleotides align to TRBD1. CDR1 MNHEY and CDR2 SVGAGI come from the germline V gene. After removal of 5 bases from V and 4 bases from J, the junction contained 3 bases not matched to a gene. This CDR3 region has 13 residues. The CDR3 DNA is TGTGCCAGCAGTCCCGACAGGGGCTATGGCTACACCTTC. It encodes CASSPDRGYGYTF.

The chain combines TRBV20-1 with TRBJ1-1, with a tentative D call TRBD1 (5 bases). V lost 3 bases, J lost 6 bases, and 8 bases lay in between. This CDR3 comprises 11 residues. Germline V gene data show CDR1 as DFQATT and CDR2 as SNEGSKA (reference sequence). The CDR3 spells CSARGGAEAFF. The CDR3 region has the DNA TGCAGTGCTAGGGGGGGTGCTGAAGCTTTCTTT.

V gene TRBV11-2 combines with J gene TRBJ2-7; D remains ambiguous. V lost 0 bases, J lost 4 bases, and 7 bases lay in between. This CDR3 is 13 amino acids long. CDR1 and CDR2 from the germline V gene are SGHAT and FQNNGV. DNA of the CDR3: TGTGCCAGCAGCTTAGAAGTTTGGTACGAGCAGTACTTC. Translation: CASSLEVWYEQYF.

The chain uses TRBV6-5 and TRBJ2-7; no clear D. The V gene's germline CDR1 is MNHEY and CDR2 SVGAGI. Trimming shortened V by 0 bases and J by 0 bases, and 12 bases separated the two germline ends. There are 16 residues in the CDR3. The CDR3 DNA is TGTGCCAGCAGTTACTCGGTCGGGCCCTTCTCCTACGAGCAGTACTTC. It is translated as CASSYSVGPFSYEQYF.

This chain links TRBV27 with TRBJ1-5; 9 nucleotides line up with TRBD1. The CDR3 covers 14 residues. V was pared by 8 bases and J by 3 bases, with 5 bases of the junction left unmatched. The germline gives CDR1 MNHEY, CDR2 SMNVEV (reference sequence). The chain's CDR3 is CASGRDRVNQPQHF. Written as DNA, the CDR3 is TGTGCCAGCGGCCGGGACAGGGTCAATCAGCCCCAGCATTTT.

The chain recombines TRBV10-3 with TRBJ2-3, with TRBD2 matching over 10 bases. There are 17 residues in the CDR3. Looked up from germline, CDR1 is ENHRY and CDR2 is SYGVKD. Losses at the gene ends were 7 bases for V and 2 bases for J; bases not matched to a gene: 12. The chain's CDR3 is CAIMRGPSGSTTDTQYF. The CDR3 DNA reads as TGTGCCATCATGCGAGGGCCTAGCGGGAGCACCACAGATACGCAGTATTTT.

This sequence joins TRBV27 and TRBJ2-1, with 11 bases lining up with TRBD1. The ends lost 6 bases at V and 8 bases at J; junction bases unmatched: 18. The germline V gene has CDR1 MNHEY and CDR2 SMNVEV (reference sequence). This CDR3 is 18 amino acids long. The CDR3 nucleotides read TGTGCCAGCAGACCGGACAGGGGGCAGCTGGGCGGGAGGGATGAGCAGTTCTTC. Encoded protein: CASRPDRGQLGGRDEQFF.

V usage is TRBV19 and J usage is TRBJ2-3; D may match TRBD1 or TRBD2 (5 bases each). This CDR3 comprises 14 residues. The germline V gene encodes CDR1 LNHDA and CDR2 SQIVND (reference sequence). Trimming stripped 3 bases from V and 4 bases from J, with 11 bases between. CDR3 sequence: CASSILGAADTQYF. The DNA of the CDR3 is TGTGCCAGTAGTATTCTCGGGGCCGCAGATACGCAGTATTTT.

V is TRBV11-3 and J is TRBJ2-3; 13 bases align to TRBD2. V was pared by 4 bases and J by 5 bases, with 3 bases of the junction left unmatched. The CDR3 covers 15 residues. Germline V CDR1 and CDR2: SGHNT, YENEEA. This CDR3 is CASSSGLAGVDTQYF. The CDR3 region has the DNA TGTGCCAGCAGCTCCGGACTAGCGGGAGTAGATACGCAGTATTTT.

This chain links TRBV19 with TRBJ2-2; a weak D match, TRBD2 (6 bases). With 3 bases removed from V and 4 bases from J, the gap between germline ends came to 12 bases. Germline CDR1 is LNHDA and CDR2 is SQIVND (reference sequence). This CDR3 comprises 15 residues. The CDR3 here is CASSISGSSTGELFF. CDR3 sequence (DNA): TGTGCCAGTAGTATTTCCGGGAGCAGCACCGGGGAGCTGTTTTTT.

This chain connects TRBV6-5 to TRBJ2-6; no firm D call. Germline V gene sequence: CDR1 MNHEY, CDR2 SVGAGI. V was clipped by 6 bases and J by 5 bases, with 14 bases between them. The CDR3 loop spans 15 amino acids. As DNA, the CDR3 is TGTGCCAGCAGCTCTAAGAACCGTAGGGCCAACGTCCTGACTTTC. Translating it yields CASSSKNRRANVLTF.

The chain is built from TRBV28 and TRBJ1-1; D not resolved. Germline V gene data show CDR1 as MDHEN and CDR2 as SYDVKM. Trimming stripped 8 bases from V and 0 bases from J, with 22 bases between. The CDR3 has 17 amino acids. The DNA for the CDR3 is TGTGCCAGCCGCCCCGGCCCCAGTGCTAAACTGAACACTGAAGCTTTCTTT. Amino acid sequence: CASRPGPSAKLNTEAFF.

J is TRBJ2-3 and V is TRBV11-2; 7 positions agree with TRBD1. V was pared by 3 bases and J by 4 bases, with 7 bases of the junction left unmatched. From germline, CDR1 is SGHAT and CDR2 FQNNGV. CDR3 length: 15 amino acids. CDR3 amino acids: CASSFDYRGPDTQYF. CDR3 nucleotides: TGTGCCAGCAGCTTCGACTACAGGGGTCCAGATACGCAGTATTTT.

This chain connects TRBV6-1 to TRBJ2-3; no clear D gene. V gave up 8 bases and J gave up 0 bases, with 6 bases separating them. CDR1 and CDR2 from the germline V gene are MNHNS and SASEGT. The CDR3 is made up of 12 amino acids. The CDR3 here is CASHPSTDTQYF. CDR3 sequence (DNA): TGTGCCAGCCATCCTAGCACAGATACGCAGTATTTT.

This chain connects TRBV19 to TRBJ1-5, with D unclear. The CDR3 covers 13 residues. The V end lost 5 bases, the J end lost 5 bases, and 10 bases lay between the germline ends. Germline CDR1 and CDR2: LNHDA and SQIVND (reference sequence). The CDR3 region is CASSWVRDQPQHF. CDR3 in DNA: TGTGCCAGTAGTTGGGTAAGGGATCAGCCCCAGCATTTT.

The chain couples TRBV28 to TRBJ2-1, with 13 positions matching TRBD2. V trimming: 5 bases; J trimming: 6 bases; junction bases outside the gene matches: 4. Germline V gives CDR1 MDHEN, CDR2 SYDVKM. The CDR3 consists of 15 residues. CDR3 nucleotides: TGTGCCAGCAGTGCCGGGACTAGCGGGACCAATGAGCAGTTCTTC. Its translation: CASSAGTSGTNEQFF.

The chain recombines TRBV15 with TRBJ2-7; D may correspond to TRBD1 or TRBD2 (6 bases each). The ends were cut back, 1 base at V and 5 bases at J, with 18 bases in the middle. Germline V gives CDR1 LNHNV, CDR2 YYDKDF (reference sequence). The CDR3 loop spans 16 amino acids. The CDR3 DNA sequence: TGTGCCACCAGCAGAGCCCCGGGGGCAGGTAACAACGAGCAGTACTTC. This gives the protein CATSRAPGAGNNEQYF.

V gene TRBV2 combines with J gene TRBJ1-1; D remains ambiguous. The CDR3 sequence is 14 residues long. Between the trimmed V and J ends, which lost 7 bases and 1 base, there was a span of 13 bases. Per the germline V gene, CDR1 is SNHLY and CDR2 is FYNNEI. CDR3: CASISLPRNTEAFF. The DNA of the CDR3 is TGTGCCAGCATTTCGCTTCCGCGGAACACTGAAGCTTTCTTT. Looking up the rest from reference TRBV2 and TRBJ1-1 gives the full variable domain: EPEVTQTPSHQVTQMGQEVILRCVPISNHLYFYWYRQILGQKVEFLVSFYNNEISEKSEIFDDQFSVERPDGSNFTLKIRSTKLEDSAMYFCASISLPRNTEAFFGQGTRLTVV.

This clone was counted a single time. The V call is TRBV25-1, the J call TRBJ1-2; the D is unclear. This CDR3 is built from 15 residues. Germline V gene sequence: CDR1 MGHDK, CDR2 SYGVNS. Trimming stripped 5 bases from V and 6 bases from J, with 19 bases between. CDR3 nucleotide sequence: TGTGCCAGCAGTCCCCGAGATCGACACTCGGATGGCTACACCTTC. Translated: CASSPRDRHSDGYTF.

The chain combines TRBV20-1 with TRBJ2-7, with D uncertain. CDR1 and CDR2 (germline): DFQATT, SNEGSKA (reference sequence). The CDR3 consists of 10 residues. Trimming took off 5 bases at V and 6 bases at J, with 8 bases between the two ends. Written as DNA, the CDR3 is TGCAGTGCTTTGGTGGTCGAGCAGTACTTC. Translated: CSALVVEQYF.

The chain uses TRBV21-1 and TRBJ2-3. TRBV21-1 is labeled a pseudogene. CDR3 length equals 14 residues. CDR3 in DNA: TGTGCCAGCAGCCAAGGGGACGCCGGGAATACGCAGTATTTT. Translation gives CASSQGDAGNTQYF.